Detailed here is one T cell receptor (beta chain). TCRdb redid the calling of the RT-PCR reads with MiXCR, one entry per CDR3 protein. Of around 700,000 distinct CDR3 sequences listed, 13% to 15% were seen once; the top ten hold just over 3.5%. Trimming cost V 4 bases and J 7 bases, with 14 bases left between them. The CDR3 is 14 amino acids. Germline CDR1 is SGHRS and CDR2 is YFSETQ. The TCR comes from a female donor in good health, serving as a healthy control. The V and J genes are TRBV5-1 and TRBJ1-4; TRBD1 might be the D (5 bases). The sequenced sample was memory CD4+ T cells from blood. CDR3: CASSQGTIREKLFF. CDR3 DNA sequence: TGCGCCAGCAGCCAAGGGACGATTCGTGAAAAACTGTTTTTT.